The clone carrying this T cell receptor beta chain was recorded a few times. TCRdb's table, derived via immunoSEQ multiplex PCR, lists solely in-frame clones and lacks some. This sample has 310,000 or so clones, with roughly nine tenths found just once. These data belong to a study of blood T cell repertoires in COVID-19. After removal of 7 bases from V and 2 bases from J, the junction contained 8 bases not matched to a gene. The CDR3 runs 14 residues. The V gene's germline CDR1 is MNHEY and CDR2 SVGAGI. The rearrangement joins TRBV6-5 to TRBJ2-7, with 7 bases aligning to TRBD1. This receptor was identified in a woman in her 40s who had recovered from COVID-19. Sequenced: PBMCs or T cells enriched from blood (not recorded which). The CDR3 DNA follows: TGTGCCAGCAAAGGTGGGGACAGTACCTACGAGCAGTACTTC. Its protein product is CASKGGDSTYEQYF.